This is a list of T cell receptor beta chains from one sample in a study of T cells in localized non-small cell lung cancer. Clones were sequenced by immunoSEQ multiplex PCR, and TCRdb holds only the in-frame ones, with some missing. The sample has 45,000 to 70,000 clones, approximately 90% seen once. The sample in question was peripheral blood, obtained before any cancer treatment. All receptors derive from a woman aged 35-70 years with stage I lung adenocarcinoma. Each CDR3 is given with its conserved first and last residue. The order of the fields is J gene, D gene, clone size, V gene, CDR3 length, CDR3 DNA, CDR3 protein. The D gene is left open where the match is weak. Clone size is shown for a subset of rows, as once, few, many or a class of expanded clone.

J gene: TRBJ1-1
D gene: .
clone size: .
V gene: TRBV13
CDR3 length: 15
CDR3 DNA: TGTGCCAGCAGTCTAGCGACAGTGTTGAACACTGAAGCTTTCTTT
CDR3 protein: CASSLATVLNTEAFF

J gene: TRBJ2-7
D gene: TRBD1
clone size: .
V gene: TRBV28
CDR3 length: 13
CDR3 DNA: TGTGCCAGCAGTTGGATCAGGGGGAACGAGCAGTACTTC
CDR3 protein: CASSWIRGNEQYF

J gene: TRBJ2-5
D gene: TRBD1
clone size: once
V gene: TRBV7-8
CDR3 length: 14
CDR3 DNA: TGTGCCAGCAGCTCCCGGGACAGGGACGAGACCCAGTACTTC
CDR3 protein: CASSSRDRDETQYF

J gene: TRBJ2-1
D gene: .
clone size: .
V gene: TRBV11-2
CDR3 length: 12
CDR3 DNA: TGTGCCAGTCGGGGGTCCTACAATGAGCAGTTCTTC
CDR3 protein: CASRGSYNEQFF

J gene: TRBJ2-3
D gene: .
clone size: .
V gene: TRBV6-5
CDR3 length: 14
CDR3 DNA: TGTGCCAGCAGTCCTCAGTGGGACACAGATACGCAGTATTTT
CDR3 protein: CASSPQWDTDTQYF

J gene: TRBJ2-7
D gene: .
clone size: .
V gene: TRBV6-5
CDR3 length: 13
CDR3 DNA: TGTGCCAGCAGTTACTCCACCGACTACGAGCAGTACTTC
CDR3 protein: CASSYSTDYEQYF

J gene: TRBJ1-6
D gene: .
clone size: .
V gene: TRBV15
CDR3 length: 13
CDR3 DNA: TGTGCCACCAGCATTCCGGGAAATTCACCCCTCCACTTT
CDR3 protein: CATSIPGNSPLHF

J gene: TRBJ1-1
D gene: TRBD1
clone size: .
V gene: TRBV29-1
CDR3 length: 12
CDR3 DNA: TGCAGCGTTGCGGGACAGGGCACTGAAGCTTTCTTT
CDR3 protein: CSVAGQGTEAFF

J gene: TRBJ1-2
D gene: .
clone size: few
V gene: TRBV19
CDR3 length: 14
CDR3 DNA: TGTGCCAGCCTCCCCCAGGGTACAAGGGATGGCTACACCTTC
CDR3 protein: CASLPQGTRDGYTF

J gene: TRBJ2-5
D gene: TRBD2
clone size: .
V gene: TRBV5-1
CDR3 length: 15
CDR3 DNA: TGCGCCAGCAGCGAAGGACTAGCGGGGACGGTGACCCAGTACTTC
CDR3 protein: CASSEGLAGTVTQYF

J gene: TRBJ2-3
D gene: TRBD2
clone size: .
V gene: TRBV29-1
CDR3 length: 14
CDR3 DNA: TGCAGCGTTGCGCCGGGACTAGCGACAGATACGCAGTATTTT
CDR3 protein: CSVAPGLATDTQYF

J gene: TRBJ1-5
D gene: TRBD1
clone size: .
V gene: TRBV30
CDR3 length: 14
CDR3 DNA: TGTGCCTGGAGTGTGGGACAGGGGGATCAGCCCCAGCATTTT
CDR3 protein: CAWSVGQGDQPQHF

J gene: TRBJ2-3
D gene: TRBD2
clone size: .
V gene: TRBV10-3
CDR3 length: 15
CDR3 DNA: TGTGCCATCAGGCCTAGCGGGGGAACCACAGATACGCAGTATTTT
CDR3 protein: CAIRPSGGTTDTQYF